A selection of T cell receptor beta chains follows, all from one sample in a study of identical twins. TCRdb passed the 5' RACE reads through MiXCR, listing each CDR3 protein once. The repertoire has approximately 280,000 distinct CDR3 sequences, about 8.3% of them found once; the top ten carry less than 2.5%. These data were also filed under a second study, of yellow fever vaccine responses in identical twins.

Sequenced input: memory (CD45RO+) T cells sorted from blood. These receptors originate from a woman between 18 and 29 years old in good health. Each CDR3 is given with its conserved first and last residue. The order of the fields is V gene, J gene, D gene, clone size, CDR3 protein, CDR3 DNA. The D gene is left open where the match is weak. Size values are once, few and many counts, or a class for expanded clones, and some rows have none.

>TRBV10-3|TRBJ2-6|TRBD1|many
CAISQTGSGANVLTF
TGTGCCATCAGCCAGACAGGGTCTGGGGCCAACGTCCTGACTTTC
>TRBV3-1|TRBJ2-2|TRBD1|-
CASSQGTGGAVAVATGELFF
TGTGCCAGCAGCCAAGGGACAGGGGGCGCAGTAGCAGTTGCAACCGGGGAGCTGTTTTTT
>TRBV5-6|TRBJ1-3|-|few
CASSPPVHQGGNTIYF
TGTGCCAGCAGCCCACCGGTTCATCAAGGTGGAAACACCATATATTTT
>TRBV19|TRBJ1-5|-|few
CASSSVLNQPQHF
TGTGCCAGTAGTAGTGTGCTAAATCAGCCCCAGCATTTT
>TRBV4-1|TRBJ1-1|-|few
CASSGPLKGTEAFF
TGCGCCAGCTCTGGCCCTCTAAAGGGAACTGAAGCTTTCTTT
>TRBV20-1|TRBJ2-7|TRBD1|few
CSAHSDRGPQYEQYF
TGCAGTGCTCACTCGGACAGGGGGCCCCAATACGAGCAGTACTTC
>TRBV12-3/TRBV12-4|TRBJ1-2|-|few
CASSSPGGTYGYTF
TGTGCCAGCAGTTCCCCGGGAGGGACCTATGGCTACACCTTC
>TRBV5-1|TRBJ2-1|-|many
CASSSEGPRGEQFF
TGCGCCAGCAGCTCGGAGGGGCCAAGGGGTGAGCAGTTCTTC
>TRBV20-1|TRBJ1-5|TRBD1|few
CSVPGGNGNQPQHF
TGCAGTGTTCCAGGGGGCAATGGCAATCAGCCCCAGCATTTT
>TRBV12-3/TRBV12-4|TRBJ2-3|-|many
CASSLRGLRTDTQYF
TGTGCCAGCAGTTTACGGGGGTTACGAACAGATACGCAGTATTTT
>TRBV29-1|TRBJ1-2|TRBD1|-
CSVEGQGNYGYTF
TGCAGCGTTGAAGGACAGGGGAACTATGGCTACACCTTC
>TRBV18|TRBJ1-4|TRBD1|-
CARSETGERLFF
TGTGCCAGATCAGAAACAGGGGAGAGACTGTTTTTT
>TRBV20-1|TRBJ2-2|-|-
CSARPFAGNTGELFF
TGCAGTGCTAGGCCGTTTGCGGGAAACACCGGGGAGCTGTTTTTT
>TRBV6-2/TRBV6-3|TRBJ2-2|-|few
CASTPDRLAGVQGDTGELFF
TGTGCCAGCACCCCCGACAGATTGGCGGGGGTACAGGGGGACACCGGGGAGCTGTTTTTT
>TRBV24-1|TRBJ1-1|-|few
CATSEIQGNTEAFF
TGTGCCACCAGTGAGATACAGGGGAACACTGAAGCTTTCTTT
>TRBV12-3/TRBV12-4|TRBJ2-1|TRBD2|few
CASSIGVAGSGVGKNEQFF
TGTGCCAGCAGTATCGGGGTAGCGGGATCTGGGGTGGGTAAAAATGAGCAGTTCTTC
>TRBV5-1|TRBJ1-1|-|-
CASSLAERGLNTEAFF
TGCGCCAGCAGCTTGGCCGAGAGGGGGTTGAACACTGAAGCTTTCTTT
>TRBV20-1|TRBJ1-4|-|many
CSANRRGGEKLFF
TGCAGTGCCAACCGACGGGGCGGTGAAAAACTGTTTTTT
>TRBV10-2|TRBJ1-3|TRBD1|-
CASSDQGQISGNTIYF
TGCGCCAGCAGTGATCAGGGACAGATCTCTGGAAACACCATATATTTT
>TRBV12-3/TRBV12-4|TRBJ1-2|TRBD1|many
CASSFLRQGGNYGYTF
TGTGCCAGCAGTTTCCTTCGACAGGGGGGCAACTATGGCTACACCTTC
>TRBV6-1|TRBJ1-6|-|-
CASSAKSGGLMRDSPLHF
TGTGCCAGCAGTGCGAAATCTGGGGGGCTGATGAGAGATTCACCCCTCCACTTT
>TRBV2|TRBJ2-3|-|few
CASSERLGTDTQYF
TGTGCCAGCAGTGAACGGTTAGGCACAGATACGCAGTATTTT
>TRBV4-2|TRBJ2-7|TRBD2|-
CASSQDHAGGSYEQYF
TGTGCCAGCAGCCAAGATCACGCGGGAGGTTCCTACGAGCAGTACTTC
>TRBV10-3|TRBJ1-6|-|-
CAITDSQNNSPLHF
TGTGCCATCACTGACAGCCAAAATAATTCACCCCTCCACTTT
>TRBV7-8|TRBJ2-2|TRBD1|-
CASSIRDRDTGELFF
TGTGCCAGCAGCATCCGGGACAGGGATACCGGGGAGCTGTTTTTT
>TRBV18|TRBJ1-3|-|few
CASSPNTVTGNTIYF
TGTGCCAGCTCACCGAACACAGTCACTGGAAACACCATATATTTT
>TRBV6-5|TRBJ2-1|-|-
CASRTGHNEQFF
TGTGCCAGCAGGACCGGCCACAATGAGCAGTTCTTC
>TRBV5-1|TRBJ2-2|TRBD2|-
CASRLAEGNTGELFF
TGCGCCAGCAGACTAGCGGAGGGGAACACCGGGGAGCTGTTTTTT
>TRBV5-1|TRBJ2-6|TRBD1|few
CASSLVPTGVESGANVLTF
TGCGCCAGCAGCTTGGTACCTACAGGGGTCGAATCTGGGGCCAACGTCCTGACTTTC
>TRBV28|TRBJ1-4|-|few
CATRGESEKLFF
TGTGCCACCAGAGGGGAAAGTGAAAAACTGTTTTTT
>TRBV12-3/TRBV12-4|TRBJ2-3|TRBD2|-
CASSFLASGVDTQYF
TGTGCCAGCAGTTTTCTGGCTAGCGGGGTGGATACGCAGTATTTT
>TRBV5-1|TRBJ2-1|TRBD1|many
CASSPEQQGARGNEQFF
TGCGCCAGCAGCCCGGAACAACAGGGGGCTAGGGGGAATGAGCAGTTCTTC
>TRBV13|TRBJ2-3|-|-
CASSARSSGYTDTQYF
TGTGCCAGCAGCGCCCGGAGTAGCGGTTACACAGATACGCAGTATTTT
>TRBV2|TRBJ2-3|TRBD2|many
CASRRTSGDTQYF
TGTGCCAGCAGGAGGACTAGCGGGGATACGCAGTATTTT
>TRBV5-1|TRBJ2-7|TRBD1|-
CASSLWDRGSYEQYF
TGCGCCAGCAGCTTATGGGACAGGGGGTCTTACGAGCAGTACTTC
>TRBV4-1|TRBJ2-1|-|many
CASSLSRGSYNEQFF
TGCGCCAGCAGCCTTTCGAGGGGCTCCTACAATGAGCAGTTCTTC
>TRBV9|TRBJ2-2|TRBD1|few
CASSVVGTGLTGELFF
TGTGCCAGCAGCGTAGTGGGGACAGGTCTCACCGGGGAGCTGTTTTTT
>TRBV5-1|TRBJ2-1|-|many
CASSLLSTRLGYNEQFF
TGCGCCAGCAGCTTGTTATCTACCAGGCTTGGGTACAATGAGCAGTTCTTC
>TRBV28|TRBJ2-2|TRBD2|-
CASVPVAGVAGELFF
TGTGCCAGCGTACCCGTAGCGGGAGTTGCCGGGGAGCTGTTTTTT
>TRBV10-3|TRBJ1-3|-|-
CAISDSADTIYF
TGTGCCATCAGTGATTCCGCGGACACCATATATTTT
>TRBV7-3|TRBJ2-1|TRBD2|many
CASSQLAGGDNEQFF
TGTGCCAGCAGCCAACTAGCGGGAGGAGACAATGAGCAGTTCTTC